This T cell receptor beta chain was observed in a study of cytotoxic CD8 clonotypes in ibrutinib-treated CLL. The wider study: Patient counts were 11 relapsed/refractory, roughly 15 treatment-naive and about 17 IGHV unmutated.

A word on this clone: Its antigen is currently unknown.

The germline V gene has CDR1 MDHEN and CDR2 SYDVKM. The CDR3 contains 15 residues. V dropped 5 bases and J dropped 7; count of bases not matched to a gene: 8. Overall study results and limits: Against age-matched healthy donors, baseline clonality ran higher and tracked circulating CD8+ T-cell counts.

Depths of 1 in 200,000 to 1 in 1 million T cells were the sequencing target. Libraries were prepared by immunoSEQ multiplex PCR; TCRdb keeps only in-frame clonotypes and omits some of them. The repertoire holds 150,000 to 200,000 clones, with around 84% as singletons. With cryopreserved PBMCs as the source, roughly 2 micrograms of genomic DNA went to TCR beta libraries. This sequence was found in a human donor with chronic lymphocytic leukemia. The rearrangement links TRBV28 to TRBJ1-4; 9 bases are a match to TRBD1. Sequencing used PBMCs, obtained after 12 months of ibrutinib treatment. In DNA form, the CDR3 reads TGTGCCAGCAGTCGTCCGACAGGGGGAAGTGAAAAACTGTTTTTT. Protein product: CASSRPTGGSEKLFF.